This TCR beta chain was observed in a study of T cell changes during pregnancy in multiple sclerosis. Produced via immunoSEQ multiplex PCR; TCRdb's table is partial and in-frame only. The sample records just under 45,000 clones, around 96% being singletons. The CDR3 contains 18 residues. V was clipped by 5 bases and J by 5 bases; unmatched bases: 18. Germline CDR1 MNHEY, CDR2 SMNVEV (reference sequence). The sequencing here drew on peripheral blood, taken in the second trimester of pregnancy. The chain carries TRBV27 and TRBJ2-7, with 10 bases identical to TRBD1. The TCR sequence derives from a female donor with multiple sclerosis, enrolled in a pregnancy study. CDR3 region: CASSRKLPAGQGNDEQYF. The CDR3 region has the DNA TGTGCCAGCAGTCGCAAGCTGCCCGCGGGACAGGGGAACGACGAGCAGTACTTC.